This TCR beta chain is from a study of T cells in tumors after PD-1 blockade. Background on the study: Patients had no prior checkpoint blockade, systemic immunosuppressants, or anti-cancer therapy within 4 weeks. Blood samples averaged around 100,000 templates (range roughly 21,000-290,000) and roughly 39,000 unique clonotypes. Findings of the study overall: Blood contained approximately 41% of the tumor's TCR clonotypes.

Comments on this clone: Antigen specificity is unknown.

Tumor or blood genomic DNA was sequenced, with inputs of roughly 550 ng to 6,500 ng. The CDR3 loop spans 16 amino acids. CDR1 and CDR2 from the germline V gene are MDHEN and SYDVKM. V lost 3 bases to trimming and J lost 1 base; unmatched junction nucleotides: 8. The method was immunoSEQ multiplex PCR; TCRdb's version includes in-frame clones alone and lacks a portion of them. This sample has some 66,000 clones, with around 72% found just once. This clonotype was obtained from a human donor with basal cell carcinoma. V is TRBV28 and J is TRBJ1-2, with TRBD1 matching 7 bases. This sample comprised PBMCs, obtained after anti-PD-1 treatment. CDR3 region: CASSFLGTDSNYGYTF. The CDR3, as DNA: TGTGCCAGCAGTTTCCTCGGGACAGATAGTAACTATGGCTACACCTTC.